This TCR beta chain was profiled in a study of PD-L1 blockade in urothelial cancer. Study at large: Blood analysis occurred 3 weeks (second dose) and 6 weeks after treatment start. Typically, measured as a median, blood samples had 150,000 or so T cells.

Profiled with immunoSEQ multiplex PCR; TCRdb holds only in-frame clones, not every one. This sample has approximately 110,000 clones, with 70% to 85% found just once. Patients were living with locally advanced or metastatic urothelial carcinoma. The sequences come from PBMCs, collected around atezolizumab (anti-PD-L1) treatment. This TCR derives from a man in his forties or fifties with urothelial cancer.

CDR3 nucleotides: TGTGCCTGGAGTCCCAGGGTATCAAATAGCAATCAGCCCCAGCATTTT. Protein product: CAWSPRVSNSNQPQHF. The rearrangement uses TRBV30 and TRBJ1-5, with D maybe TRBD1 (5 bases). Trimming took 2 bases from V and 0 from J, leaving 14 bases between them. The CDR3 spans 16 residues. The germline V gene has CDR1 GTSNPN and CDR2 SVGIG (reference sequence). The complete variable domain, with remaining parts taken from reference TRBV30 and TRBJ1-5, reads SQTIHQWPATLVQPVGSPLSLECTVEGTSNPNLYWYRQAAGRGLQLLFYSVGIGQISSEVPQNLSASRPQDRQFILSSKKLLLSDSGFYLCAWSPRVSNSNQPQHFGDGTRLSIL.